This entry concerns a single T cell receptor beta chain. The source of the sample is a study of blood T cell repertoires in COVID-19. Data came from immunoSEQ multiplex PCR; TCRdb stores just in-frame clones and leaves some out. Seen here are 190,000 or so clones, about 83% observed once, and the top ten hold approximately 6.2%. The CDR3 spans 17 residues. Looked up from germline, CDR1 is SGHVS and CDR2 is FQNEAQ. The V and J ends lost 7 bases and 5 bases respectively, with 26 bases between them. Source material: peripheral blood. The source is a man in his sixties who had recovered from COVID-19. V is TRBV7-8 and J is TRBJ2-5; TRBD1 is a possible D gene (5 bases). The CDR3 DNA reads as TGTGCCAGCAAACCAAACCCAGGGCAGGGTGTAGGTGAGACCCAGTACTTC. Its protein product is CASKPNPGQGVGETQYF. Full variable domain (rest looked up from reference TRBV7-8 and TRBJ2-5): GAGVSQSPRYKVAKRGQDVALRCDPISGHVSLFWYQQALGQGPEFLTYFQNEAQLDKSGLPSDRFFAERPEGSVSTLKIQRTQQEDSAVYLCASKPNPGQGVGETQYFGPGTRLLVL.